This record looks at one T cell receptor (beta chain) sequence and its context. The data belong to a study of blood T cell repertoires in COVID-19. The wider study: PBMCs, B-cell-depleted T cells, or T cells were the source of the cDNA or gDNA that made up the material.

Followed over time, Seattle patients had been enrolled while infection was active. The CDR3 contains 15 residues. CDR1 is SGHRS and CDR2 is YFSETQ in the germline V gene. Trimming shortened V by 4 bases and J by 2 bases, and 13 bases separated the two germline ends. The authors' processing: The authors estimated nucleated cell counts from reference gene primer amplification. The protocol was immunoSEQ multiplex PCR, while the TCRdb copy is restricted to in-frame clones and leaves out a portion. The V and J calls and clone size are taken from that table; D and trimming were inferred from the DNA. This sample has 200,000 to 250,000 clones, with 70% to 85% found just once.

The specimen sequenced was peripheral blood. The chain uses TRBV5-1 and TRBJ2-1; D perhaps matches TRBD1 (6 bases). The TCR sequence derives from a woman of 80 years or more with COVID-19, enrolled during active disease. The chain's CDR3 is CASSLQGPPYNEQFF. CDR3 DNA sequence: TGCGCCAGCAGCCTACAGGGCCCCCCCTACAATGAGCAGTTCTTC.